A selection of T cell receptor beta chains follows, all from one sample in a study of shared T cell receptors in the human thymus. Some clones are missing from TCRdb's copy, which holds only in-frame ones; the method was immunoSEQ multiplex PCR. The top ten hold more than 0.008% of the sample, which has some 700,000 clones, 70% to 90% seen once. The same sample was also studied in work on human thymus T cells.

Sequenced input: thymocytes. All receptors derive from a girl under three years old with a congenital heart defect. The CDR3 runs from the conserved cysteine through the conserved F or W. D genes are given only for firm matches. A clone size is listed for some rows: how often the clone was seen (once, few, many), or a class if it is expanded.

TRBV18,TRBJ2-7,NA,NA,TGTGCCAGCTCACGAGGAGGGGTAGGCTACGAGCAGTACTTC,CASSRGGVGYEQYF
TRBV15,TRBJ1-2,NA,NA,TGTGCCACGCAGCGCCCGGGATTCAACTATGGCTACACCTTC,CATQRPGFNYGYTF
TRBV4-2,TRBJ2-3,NA,NA,TGTGCCAGCAGCCAAGATCTTCAGGGGAGCCTCACAGATACGCAGTATTTT,CASSQDLQGSLTDTQYF
TRBV6-1,TRBJ2-7,TRBD1,NA,TGTGCCAGCAGTGGCGCCCGACAGGGGGCGTTCCACGAGCAGTACTTC,CASSGARQGAFHEQYF
TRBV7-3,TRBJ2-2,NA,NA,TGTGCCAGCAGCCCCAAGGGAGACACCGGGACGAACACCGGGGAGCTGTTTTTT,CASSPKGDTGTNTGELFF
TRBV9,TRBJ1-1,TRBD1,NA,TGTGCCAGCAGCCCCTTAACAGGGGCCGGGGGGAACACTGAAGCTTTCTTT,CASSPLTGAGGNTEAFF
TRBV6-6,TRBJ1-4,NA,few,TGTGCCAGCAGTTACCCGCGGGTCCGGGCTAATGAAAAACTGTTTTTT,CASSYPRVRANEKLFF
TRBV6-6,TRBJ2-7,NA,NA,TGTGCCAGCAGTTCCCTTGGGTGGGGGGAAAGCTACGAGCAGTACTTC,CASSSLGWGESYEQYF
TRBV4-3,TRBJ1-6,NA,NA,TGCGCCAGCAGCCAAGAAAACTCCTGTGCCTATAATTCACCCCTCCACTTT,CASSQENSCAYNSPLHF
TRBV10-3,TRBJ1-5,NA,NA,TGTGCCATCAGCAAAACCAAGGACAGTAGCAATCAGCCCCAGCATTTT,CAISKTKDSSNQPQHF
TRBV10-1,TRBJ1-2,TRBD1,once,TGCGCCAGCAGTGGGACAGGGACCTATGGCTACACCTTC,CASSGTGTYGYTF
TRBV2,TRBJ2-3,NA,NA,TGTGCCAGCATTGGACAATTACACTTCAGGGTAAGCACAGATACGCAGTATTTT,CASIGQLHFRVSTDTQYF
TRBV4-2,TRBJ2-5,TRBD2,NA,TGTGCCAGCAGCCAAGATAGCGGGGGGGCTTGGGAGACCCAGTACTTC,CASSQDSGGAWETQYF
TRBV5-6,TRBJ1-3,NA,NA,TGTGCCAGCAGCTTTAAAGGAAACACCATATATTTT,CASSFKGNTIYF
TRBV4-1,TRBJ2-1,TRBD2,NA,TGCGCCAGCAGCCAACCAAGGACTAGCGTCAATGAGCAGTTCTTC,CASSQPRTSVNEQFF
TRBV5-4,TRBJ1-2,TRBD1,NA,TGTGCCTGGGGACAGGCTGACGATGGCTACACCTTC,CAWGQADDGYTF
TRBV5-1,TRBJ1-1,NA,NA,TGCGCCAGCAGCTTGGGGCTCGTGAGGGAAGCTTTCTTT,CASSLGLVREAFF
TRBV11-2,TRBJ2-6,NA,NA,TGTGCCAGCAGCGAACGACAGAACTCTGGGGCCAACGTCCTGACTTTC,CASSERQNSGANVLTF
TRBV4-1,TRBJ2-7,NA,NA,TGCGCCAGCAGCCAAATCCAGACGGGCCCTGACTACGAGCAGTACTTC,CASSQIQTGPDYEQYF
TRBV4-1,TRBJ1-1,NA,NA,TGCGCCAGCAGCCAAGATTCTCGCGGGCACACTGAAGCTTTCTTT,CASSQDSRGHTEAFF
TRBV18,TRBJ2-2,NA,few,TGTGCCAGCTCACCCCCAGACAGGTCTTACACCGGGGAGCTGTTTTTT,CASSPPDRSYTGELFF
TRBV6-1,TRBJ1-1,NA,NA,TGTGCCAGCAGTGAAGTTGAGGTCCCGAACACTGAAGCTTTCTTT,CASSEVEVPNTEAFF
TRBV6-5,TRBJ2-4,NA,NA,TGTGCCAGCACCCGGGGAAACATTCAGTACTTC,CASTRGNIQYF
TRBV27,TRBJ1-6,NA,NA,TGTGCCACCCAGGGTTCAGGGTCACCCCTCCACTTT,CATQGSGSPLHF
TRBV5-4,TRBJ1-5,NA,NA,TGTGCCAGCAGCTTTAGACCAGGGAAAGGGCAGCCCCAGCATTTT,CASSFRPGKGQPQHF
TRBV5-1,TRBJ2-5,TRBD1,NA,TGCGCCAGCATCGGCGCCCGGGACAGCAAAGAGACCCAGTACTTC,CASIGARDSKETQYF
TRBV7-2,TRBJ1-6,TRBD1,NA,TGTGCCAGCAGCTTAACAGGGGTGGGCTCACCCCTCCACTTT,CASSLTGVGSPLHF
TRBV7-6,TRBJ1-2,TRBD1,once,TGTGCCAGCAGCCGGGACAGGGCAGGAACTTATGGCCTAAACTATGGCTACACCTTC,CASSRDRAGTYGLNYGYTF
TRBV27,TRBJ1-1,NA,NA,TGTGCCAGCAGCCAGACCGGACAGATCAACTACGAGACTGAAGCTTTCTTT,CASSQTGQINYETEAFF
TRBV5-1,TRBJ1-1,NA,NA,TGCGCCAGCAGCGAGATCGCAGGGGATATTGTTGGAGCTTTCTTT,CASSEIAGDIVGAFF
TRBV15,TRBJ2-5,NA,NA,TGTGCCACCAGCAGAGATGGGGAGTCCGGGGGTCAGCTCCCAGAGACCCAGTACTTC,CATSRDGESGGQLPETQYF
TRBV9,TRBJ2-1,TRBD2,NA,TGTGCCAGCAGCGTGGGGCGGGGGGGCTACAATGAGCAGTTCTTC,CASSVGRGGYNEQFF
TRBV19,TRBJ2-7,TRBD1,NA,TGTGCCAGTAGCATACAGGGGTCAGAGCAGTACTTC,CASSIQGSEQYF
TRBV28,TRBJ2-5,TRBD1,NA,TGTGCCAGCAGTTTCTACCTGGGACAGGGGGTGTCTTACCAAGAGACCCAGTACTTC,CASSFYLGQGVSYQETQYF
TRBV9,TRBJ1-2,TRBD1,NA,TGTGCCAGCAGCGTTCACAAGACAGGGATGGAACTGACTAACTATGGCTACACCTTC,CASSVHKTGMELTNYGYTF
TRBV5-1,TRBJ2-7,NA,NA,TGCGCCAGCAGCCCAGGGGGGCCCCAATACCGAGCGTACTTC,CASSPGGPQYRAYF
TRBV18,TRBJ2-7,TRBD1,few,TGTGCCAGCTCTCCGATGACAGGGTCAAACTACGAGCAGTACTTC,CASSPMTGSNYEQYF
TRBV4-1,TRBJ1-1,TRBD1,NA,TGCGCCAGCAGCCCCCTAGGCAGGGGGCGGGGGAACACTGAAGCTTTCTTT,CASSPLGRGRGNTEAFF
TRBV6-5,TRBJ1-5,NA,NA,TGTGCCAGCAGTTACCGGGGGTTCCTTCAGCCCCAGCATTTT,CASSYRGFLQPQHF
TRBV9,TRBJ1-1,TRBD1,NA,TGTGCCAGCAGCGTAGAAGTGGGGACAGCCGGACTGAACACTGAAGCTTTCTTT,CASSVEVGTAGLNTEAFF
TRBV29-1,TRBJ2-5,NA,NA,TGCAGCGTTGTCCCCACCTGGCTAGCGCGTAACAAGACCCAGTACTTC,CSVVPTWLARNKTQYF
TRBV13,TRBJ2-3,TRBD2,NA,TGTGCCAGCAGCCCCCGGACTAGCCTGGGGCCAGATACGCAGTATTTT,CASSPRTSLGPDTQYF
TRBV15,TRBJ1-2,TRBD1,NA,TGTGCCACCAGCAGGAGCGATGGGACAGGCTATGGCTACACCTTC,CATSRSDGTGYGYTF
TRBV28,TRBJ2-7,TRBD2,NA,TGTGCCAGCAGTTTGTCCGACACGCGGGGGGCCTCCTACGAGCAGTACTTC,CASSLSDTRGASYEQYF
TRBV27,TRBJ2-2,TRBD2,once,TGTGCCAGCAGTTGGGCCGTACTAGCGGGGGGGTGGAACACCGGGGAGCTGTTTTTT,CASSWAVLAGGWNTGELFF
TRBV30,TRBJ1-4,NA,once,TGTGCCTGGACCCCCTCGACAGGCAATGAAAAACTGTTTTTT,CAWTPSTGNEKLFF
TRBV27,TRBJ2-1,TRBD1,NA,TGTGCCAGCAGATCTTCCCGGGACAGGGACGGGGGTGAGCAGTTCTTC,CASRSSRDRDGGEQFF
TRBV7-2,TRBJ2-7,NA,NA,NA,CASILGLGDEQYF
TRBV7-9,TRBJ1-2,TRBD1,NA,TGTGCCAGCAGGTCGACAGACAGGGTACCTAACTATGGCTACACCTTC,CASRSTDRVPNYGYTF
TRBV18,TRBJ1-4,TRBD1,NA,TGTGCCAGCTCACGCGAGCGGCTGGACAGGGTGGCACCGGAAAAACTGTTTTTT,CASSRERLDRVAPEKLFF
TRBV7-8,TRBJ2-3,TRBD1,NA,TGTGCCAGCAGCTTGGCTTGGGACAGGGGCGCCCGATCAGGGGATACGCAGTATTTT,CASSLAWDRGARSGDTQYF
TRBV27,TRBJ1-1,NA,NA,TGTGCCAGCAGCCTTAACGGGTCGTGCACTGAAGCTTTCTTT,CASSLNGSCTEAFF
TRBV7-9,TRBJ2-3,TRBD2,NA,TGTGCCAGCAGCTCTCTAACGGCGGCGGGGGGCTCTAGCACAGATACGCAGTATTTT,CASSSLTAAGGSSTDTQYF
TRBV2,TRBJ1-2,NA,few,TGTGCCAGCAGTGCGGGCCTAGAGGGCTATGGCTACACCTTC,CASSAGLEGYGYTF
TRBV15,TRBJ1-4,NA,NA,TGTGCCACCAGTTTATACAGGATCGCTAATGAAAAACTGTTTTTT,CATSLYRIANEKLFF
TRBV6-5,TRBJ2-7,NA,few,TGTGCCAGCAGTTACCTTCGCGACAGTAGGACCTACGAGCAGTACTTC,CASSYLRDSRTYEQYF
TRBV5-6,TRBJ1-2,TRBD1,NA,TGTGCCAGCAGCTTGGGCCCCGTGGACAGGAGCTATGGCTACACCTTC,CASSLGPVDRSYGYTF
TRBV27,TRBJ1-1,TRBD1,NA,TGTGCCAGCAGCTTACTCAGGGGGCGCCCCTTAATGAACGCTGAAGCTTTCTTT,CASSLLRGRPLMNAEAFF
TRBV4-3,TRBJ1-2,TRBD1,NA,TGCGCCAGCAGCCAAGAGGTGAGGACAGGAAGAAGCTACACCTTC,CASSQEVRTGRSYTF
TRBV6-5,TRBJ2-5,NA,NA,TGTGCCAGCAGAGGGACAATCCAAGAGACCCAGTACTTC,CASRGTIQETQYF